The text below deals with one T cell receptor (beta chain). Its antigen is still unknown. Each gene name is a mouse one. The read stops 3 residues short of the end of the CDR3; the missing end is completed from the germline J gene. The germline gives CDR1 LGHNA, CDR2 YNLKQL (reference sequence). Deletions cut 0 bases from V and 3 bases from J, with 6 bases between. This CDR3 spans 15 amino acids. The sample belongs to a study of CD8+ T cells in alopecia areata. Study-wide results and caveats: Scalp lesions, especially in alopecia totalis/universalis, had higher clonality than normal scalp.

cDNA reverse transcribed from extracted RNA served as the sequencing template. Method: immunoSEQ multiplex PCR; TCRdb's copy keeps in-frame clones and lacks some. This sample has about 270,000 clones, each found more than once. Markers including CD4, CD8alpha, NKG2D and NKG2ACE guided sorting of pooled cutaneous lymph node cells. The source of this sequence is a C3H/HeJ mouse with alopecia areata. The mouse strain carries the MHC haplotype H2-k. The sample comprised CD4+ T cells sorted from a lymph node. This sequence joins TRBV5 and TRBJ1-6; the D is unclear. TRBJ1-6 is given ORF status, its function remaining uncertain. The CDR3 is CASSQEDNYNSPLYF. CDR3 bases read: TGTGCCAGCAGCCAAGAAGACAACTATAATTCGCCC.